A selection of T cell receptor beta chains follows, all from one sample in a study of T cell repertoires in cytomegalovirus infection. TCRdb used MiXCR to reprocess the reads, holding one entry per CDR3 protein. The sample includes 650,000 to 900,000 distinct CDR3 sequences, almost 30% of them seen just once. The antigens of these receptors remain unknown. The material was cultured CD8+ T cells from PBMCs, obtained from culture after CMV antigen stimulation. These receptors originate from a human donor in good health (CMV status not recorded). Some clones in this sample may be carry-over from other donors' samples. Both conserved end residues are part of each CDR3. D genes are given only for firm matches. Clone sizes are given selectively: once, few, many, or a class where the clone is expanded.

d_gene | j_gene | v_gene | abundance | len | CDR3aa | CDR3nt
TRBD2 | TRBJ2-2 | TRBV7-2 | many | 15 | CASNPSGGNTGELFF | TGTGCCAGCAATCCTAGCGGGGGTAACACCGGGGAGCTGTTTTTT
TRBD1 | TRBJ1-5 | TRBV7-8 | many | 14 | CASSSGTADQPQHF | TGTGCCAGCAGCTCCGGGACAGCTGATCAGCCCCAGCATTTT
. | TRBJ1-2 | TRBV9 | . | 16 | CASSVATNRQPGGYTF | TGTGCCAGCAGCGTAGCTACGAACCGGCAGCCGGGAGGCTACACCTTC
. | TRBJ1-6 | TRBV6-5 | many | 13 | CASSLDLGSPLHF | TGTGCCAGCAGTCTCGACCTGGGCTCACCCCTCCACTTT
. | TRBJ1-1 | TRBV6-2/TRBV6-3 | many | 13 | CASSYTGNTEAFF | TGTGCCAGCAGTTACACGGGCAACACTGAAGCTTTCTTT
TRBD1 | TRBJ1-2 | TRBV7-9 | few | 16 | CASSSSGVGGDYGYTF | TGTGCCAGCAGCTCCTCGGGGGTAGGGGGCGACTATGGCTACACCTTC
. | TRBJ1-1 | TRBV2 | few | 14 | CASSEGGLLTEAFF | TGTGCCAGCAGTGAGGGAGGGCTTCTCACTGAAGCTTTCTTT
TRBD1 | TRBJ2-2 | TRBV7-6 | many | 17 | CASSLAEGQEDTGELFF | TGTGCCAGCAGCTTAGCCGAGGGACAGGAAGACACCGGGGAGCTGTTTTTT
TRBD1 | TRBJ1-5 | TRBV10-3 | . | 16 | CAISETGGRGFQPQHF | TGTGCCATCAGTGAAACAGGGGGCAGAGGGTTTCAGCCCCAGCATTTT
. | TRBJ2-3 | TRBV2 | . | 14 | CASRPRQSTDTQYF | TGTGCCAGCAGGCCAAGACAGAGCACAGATACGCAGTATTTT
. | TRBJ2-3 | TRBV12-3/TRBV12-4 | few | 16 | CASSLTPVVSTDTQYF | TGTGCCAGCAGCCTGACGCCGGTCGTAAGCACAGATACGCAGTATTTT
. | TRBJ2-2 | TRBV12-3/TRBV12-4 | few | 15 | CASSSPGIYNRELFF | TGTGCCAGCAGTTCCCCCGGGATATATAACCGGGAGCTGTTTTTT
TRBD2 | TRBJ2-1 | TRBV4-1 | few | 16 | CASSQEGGLAANEQFF | TGCGCCAGCAGCCAAGAAGGAGGACTAGCGGCTAATGAGCAGTTCTTC
TRBD1 | TRBJ2-5 | TRBV4-3 | . | 18 | CASSHERIWDRGQETQYF | TGCGCCAGCAGCCACGAGCGTATATGGGACAGGGGCCAAGAGACCCAGTACTTC
. | TRBJ2-7 | TRBV20-1 | . | 15 | CSARPPTESSYEQYF | TGCAGTGCTAGGCCCCCGACTGAGAGCTCCTACGAGCAGTACTTC
TRBD1 | TRBJ2-1 | TRBV4-1 | . | 14 | CASSTGQGADEQFF | TGCGCCAGCAGCACGGGACAGGGGGCAGATGAGCAGTTCTTC
. | TRBJ1-4 | TRBV5-6 | . | 14 | CASSPDTRPEKLFF | TGTGCCAGCAGCCCGGACACAAGACCCGAAAAACTGTTTTTT
. | TRBJ1-3 | TRBV25-1 | . | 14 | CASSEGGTRNTIYF | TGTGCCAGCAGTGAGGGCGGGACAAGAAACACCATATATTTT
. | TRBJ1-6 | TRBV20-1 | . | 15 | CSASTRPPYNSPLHF | TGCAGTGCTAGCACTCGGCCCCCCTATAATTCACCCCTCCACTTT
. | TRBJ1-2 | TRBV12-3/TRBV12-4 | . | 15 | CASRGSGQKRGGYTF | TGTGCCAGCAGGGGATCTGGACAGAAACGTGGAGGCTACACCTTC
TRBD1 | TRBJ1-5 | TRBV19 | few | 14 | CASSIARGKQPQHF | TGTGCCAGTAGTATAGCCAGGGGGAAGCAGCCCCAGCATTTT
. | TRBJ2-2 | TRBV29-1 | . | 13 | CSVGPANTGELFF | TGCAGCGTTGGGCCGGCGAACACCGGGGAGCTGTTTTTT
. | TRBJ1-2 | TRBV15 | . | 16 | CATSRGLTAANYGYTF | TGTGCCACCAGCAGAGGGCTGACAGCCGCTAACTATGGCTACACCTTC
TRBD2 | TRBJ2-1 | TRBV6-4 | . | 17 | CASSVLAGGYPYNEQFF | TGTGCCAGCAGTGTTCTAGCGGGGGGCTATCCCTACAATGAGCAGTTCTTC
. | TRBJ2-7 | TRBV7-9 | . | 15 | CASSPSGLVHYEQYF | TGTGCCAGCAGCCCGTCGGGACTCGTCCACTACGAGCAGTACTTC
. | TRBJ2-1 | TRBV19 | . | 11 | CASRGGWQSFF | TGTGCCAGTAGGGGTGGTTGGCAATCGTTCTTC
. | TRBJ2-3 | TRBV7-6 | few | 16 | CASSLRQLPSTDTQYF | TGTGCCAGCAGCTTAAGGCAGTTACCTAGCACAGATACGCAGTATTTT
TRBD1 | TRBJ2-2 | TRBV2 | few | 16 | CASLTRDRGQGGELFF | TGTGCCAGCCTCACCCGGGACAGGGGGCAAGGCGGGGAGCTGTTTTTT
TRBD2 | TRBJ2-3 | TRBV6-2/TRBV6-3 | . | 18 | CASSYGFLAGAYADTQYF | TGTGCCAGCAGTTACGGTTTTCTAGCGGGGGCTTACGCAGATACGCAGTATTTT
. | TRBJ1-2 | TRBV27 | few | 13 | CASKKGRNYGYTF | TGTGCCAGCAAAAAGGGGCGTAACTATGGCTACACCTTC
. | TRBJ2-3 | TRBV11-3 | . | 15 | CASSARDTFTDTQYF | TGTGCCAGCAGCGCCCGGGACACTTTCACAGATACGCAGTATTTT